What follows are 24 T cell receptor beta chains derived from one specimen sequenced in a study of beta chain features in type 1 diabetes. Expressed TCRB transcripts were sequenced, since all the RNA that had been isolated was reverse transcribed. Sequencing was performed with immunoSEQ multiplex PCR; in TCRdb, only in-frame clones are kept and a portion is missing. This table holds fewer than 550,000 clones, over 10% found once. The sample was naive CD4+ T cells from blood. The receptors come from a young woman in good health.

V usage is TRBV29-1 and J usage is TRBJ2-3, with 10 bases that match TRBD2. Germline V gene sequence: CDR1 SQVTM, CDR2 ANQGSEA. The length of the CDR3 is 15 residues. The V and J ends lost 1 base and 2 bases, in that order; junction bases with no gene match: 3. The CDR3 sequence is CSVEGTSGYTDTQYF. Here the CDR3 DNA reads TGCAGCGTTGAAGGGACTAGCGGATACACAGATACGCAGTATTTT.

The sample holds a few counts of this clone. The rearrangement links TRBV29-1 to TRBJ2-3; D uncertain. This CDR3 is 12 amino acids long. The germline CDR1 and CDR2 sequences are SQVTM and ANQGSEA. V gave up 7 bases and J gave up 0 bases, with 8 bases separating them. CDR3 DNA sequence: TGCAGCGCAGTCACCAGCACAGATACGCAGTATTTT. It encodes CSAVTSTDTQYF.

DNA of the CDR3: TGTGCCAGCACTCGACAGGGACTTACTGGCTACACCTTC. It codes for CASTRQGLTGYTF. V usage is TRBV21-1 and J usage is TRBJ1-2; TRBD1 is the table's D call and was not checked against the DNA. TRBV21-1 is described as a pseudogene. The length of the CDR3 is 13 residues.

This chain connects TRBV4-3 to TRBJ1-5; D gene ambiguous. CDR3 length: 16 residues. V lost 0 bases and J 1 base, leaving 10 bases between the germline ends. Germline V gene lookup returns CDR1 LGHNA and CDR2 YSLEER. DNA for the CDR3: TGCGCCAGCAGCCAAGATGTGGTACGCAGCAATCAGCCCCAGCATTTT. This encodes CASSQDVVRSNQPQHF.

On this clone: The sample has other DNA sequences that encode this CDR3 too. The chain uses TRBV7-9 and TRBJ1-5, with 8 bases fitting TRBD1. The germline CDR1 and CDR2 sequences are SEHNR and FQNEAQ (reference sequence). The CDR3 totals 13 residues. The ends lost 5 bases at V and 5 bases at J; junction bases unmatched: 2. The CDR3, as DNA: TGTGCCAGCAGCCTACAGGGGGATCAGCCCCAGCATTTT. Translating it yields CASSLQGDQPQHF.

This clone was counted a few times. The rearrangement joins TRBV20-1 to TRBJ1-1; D gene ambiguous. Per germline, CDR1 DFQATT and CDR2 SNEGSKA (reference sequence). V was trimmed by 6 bases and J by 1 base, leaving 6 bases between them. CDR3 length: 11 amino acids. The CDR3, as DNA: TGCAGTGCCCCGGAGAACACTGAAGCTTTCTTT. Translation gives CSAPENTEAFF.

This clone was seen ten or more times. This chain joins TRBV10-3 and TRBJ2-5, with D unresolved. V was cut by 0 bases and J by 3 bases, with 2 bases left in between. The CDR3 length is 12 residues. Germline V gene lookup returns CDR1 ENHRY and CDR2 SYGVKD. CDR3 region: CAISESEETQYF. In DNA form, the CDR3 reads TGTGCCATCAGTGAGTCTGAAGAGACCCAGTACTTC.

Regarding this clone: Other DNA sequences in this specimen translate into the identical CDR3. The chain recombines TRBV15 with TRBJ2-3; no clear D gene. Looked up from germline, CDR1 is LNHNV and CDR2 is YYDKDF (reference sequence). V lost 1 base and J 5 bases, leaving 10 bases between the germline ends. The CDR3 spans 14 residues. In nucleotides, the CDR3 is TGTGCCACCAGCAGAGTTCTTGGCAGAGATACGCAGTATTTT. Its translation: CATSRVLGRDTQYF.

The CDR3 protein is CATSRAALYVGRELFF. DNA for the CDR3: TGTGCCACCAGCAGAGCCGCCTTATACGTCGGTCGGGAGCTGTTTTTT. The V call is TRBV15, the J call TRBJ2-2; D is uncertain. The CDR3 runs to 16 residues. Germline V gene sequence: CDR1 LNHNV, CDR2 YYDKDF (reference sequence). The V end was cut by 1 base, the J end by 9 bases, with 18 bases between.

The chain links TRBV5-1 to TRBJ2-1; no reliable D call. CDR3 length: 12 residues. V gave up 0 bases and J gave up 6 bases, with 4 bases separating them. The germline CDR1 and CDR2 sequences are SGHRS and YFSETQ. This CDR3 is CASSLAFNEQFF. The CDR3 DNA reads TGCGCCAGCAGCTTGGCCTTCAATGAGCAGTTCTTC.

The rearrangement uses TRBV6-6 and TRBJ1-2; D not resolved. V lost 8 bases to trimming and J lost 6 bases, with 22 bases between them. The CDR3 has 15 residues. Germline V gene sequence: CDR1 MNHNY, CDR2 SVGAGI (reference sequence). The CDR3 nucleotides are TGTGCCAGCGTATGGCAGGCTCTGTCCGGGGATGGCTACACCTTC. As protein: CASVWQALSGDGYTF.

The chain links TRBV2 to TRBJ2-5; tentative D call: TRBD2 (6 bases). The germline V gene encodes CDR1 SNHLY and CDR2 FYNNEI. The CDR3 runs 16 residues. The ends were cut back, 7 bases at V and 2 bases at J, with 20 bases in the middle. For the CDR3, the DNA is TGTGCCAGCATTTCGGGAGTTAAGGGGCGACAAGAGACCCAGTACTTC. Residues: CASISGVKGRQETQYF.

J is TRBJ1-2 and V is TRBV9, with a weak D call TRBD1 (5 bases). CDR3 length equals 14 residues. Looked up from germline, CDR1 is SGDLS and CDR2 is YYNGEE. V lost 4 bases and J lost 3, with 13 bases in between. CDR3 DNA: TGTGCCAGCAGCAAGGGACTCATAGACTATGGCTACACCTTC. As protein: CASSKGLIDYGYTF.

The table lists this clone with a few counts. The chain has TRBV5-4 and TRBJ1-4, with a tentative D call TRBD1 (5 bases). Germline CDR1 and CDR2: SGHNT and YYREEE (reference sequence). Trimming removed 5 bases at V and 1 base at J, with 9 bases between. The CDR3 covers 14 residues. This chain's CDR3 is CASSPGITNEKLFF. DNA for the CDR3: TGTGCCAGCAGTCCAGGGATAACTAATGAAAAACTGTTTTTT.

In this sample, this clone turned up a few times. The chain carries TRBV7-8 and TRBJ2-7, with D maybe TRBD1 (6 bases). Germline V gene lookup returns CDR1 SGHVS and CDR2 FQNEAQ. The CDR3 totals 15 residues. Trimming removed 3 bases at V and 12 bases at J, with 24 bases between. The CDR3 sequence: CASSLGTNRVREWYV. The CDR3 nucleotides are TGTGCCAGCAGCTTGGGAACCAACAGGGTACGAGAGTGGTACGTC.

In this sample, this clone turned up a few times. The rearrangement uses TRBV7-9 and TRBJ2-2; D gene uncertain. The CDR3 is 12 amino acids. Germline CDR1 SEHNR, CDR2 FQNEAQ (reference sequence). Trimming cost V 3 bases and J 10 bases, with 9 bases left between them. The CDR3 DNA is TGTGCCAGCAGCTTTGAACCCGAGGAGCTGTTTTTT. Translating it yields CASSFEPEELFF.

This clone was recorded a few times. The chain recombines TRBV21-1 with TRBJ2-1. TRBV21-1 has pseudogene status. CDR3 length: 15 amino acids. The CDR3 here is CASSKVGSTYNEQFF. CDR3 DNA: TGTGCCAGCAGCAAAGTGGGTAGTACCTACAATGAGCAGTTCTTC.

The V gene is TRBV4-3, the J gene TRBJ2-3; TRBD1 is a possible D gene (6 bases). Germline assignment: CDR1 LGHNA and CDR2 YSLEER. Trimming took 0 bases from V and 8 from J, leaving 21 bases between them. This CDR3 has 17 residues. This CDR3 reads CASSQDSGQYGIGTQYF. CDR3 sequence (DNA): TGCGCCAGCAGCCAAGATTCCGGACAGTATGGCATCGGTACGCAGTATTTT.

V gene TRBV11-2 combines with J gene TRBJ1-1; D is undetermined. Between the trimmed V and J ends, which lost 4 bases and 12 bases, there was a span of 18 bases. The CDR3 sequence is 13 residues long. The germline gives CDR1 SGHAT, CDR2 FQNNGV. CDR3 sequence reads: CASSSRGGGSTFF. The CDR3 DNA reads as TGTGCCAGCAGCTCGCGGGGTGGCGGCTCGACTTTCTTT.

In regard to this clone: Other nucleotide sequences from this sample produce the same CDR3. The gene calls are TRBV9 and TRBJ2-1; D unresolved. The CDR3 sequence is 13 residues long. V shed 2 bases and J shed 4 bases, with 7 bases lying between them. Germline loops: CDR1 SGDLS, CDR2 YYNGEE. This CDR3 reads CASSVSGYNEQFF. CDR3 in DNA: TGTGCCAGCAGCGTCTCAGGATACAATGAGCAGTTCTTC.

This rearrangement joins TRBV9 to TRBJ1-4; no definite D call. The V end lost 5 bases, the J end lost 5 bases, and 16 bases lay between the germline ends. In germline, CDR1 is SGDLS, CDR2 YYNGEE. This CDR3 has 15 amino acids. As DNA, the CDR3 is TGTGCCAGCAGTCAGACCTCGGGCCCCAATGAAAAACTGTTTTTT. Amino acid sequence: CASSQTSGPNEKLFF. Using reference TRBV9 and TRBJ1-4 for the parts outside the CDR3, the full variable domain is DSGVTQTPKHLITATGQRVTLRCSPRSGDLSVYWYQQSLDQGLQFLIQYYNGEERAKGNILERFSAQQFPDLHSELNLSSLELGDSALYFCASSQTSGPNEKLFFGSGTQLSVL.

This chain links TRBV14 with TRBJ2-3, with a tentative D call TRBD2 (7 bases). CDR1 is SGHDN and CDR2 is FVKESK in the germline V gene. This CDR3 has 13 amino acids. V lost 4 bases and J 9 bases, leaving 14 bases between the germline ends. CDR3 nucleotides: TGTGCCAGCAGCCGCGGGGGCCCGGGGACGCAGTATTTT. Its translation is CASSRGGPGTQYF.

The CDR3 loop is CASSFLSDRQETQYF. CDR3 in DNA: TGTGCCAGCAGTTTCCTTTCAGACAGACAAGAGACCCAGTACTTC. This chain uses TRBV28 with TRBJ2-5, with D possibly matching TRBD1 (5 bases). The CDR3 runs to 15 residues. The V end was cut by 3 bases, the J end by 2 bases, with 13 bases between. Germline assignment: CDR1 MDHEN and CDR2 SYDVKM.

This clone was observed a few times. The CDR3 sequence is CAISEMAGSMYNEQFF. The CDR3 nucleotides read TGTGCCATCAGTGAGATGGCAGGGTCTATGTACAATGAGCAGTTCTTC. The chain recombines TRBV10-3 with TRBJ2-1, with a tentative D call TRBD1 (5 bases). Per the germline V gene, CDR1 is ENHRY and CDR2 is SYGVKD. CDR3 length: 16 residues. Trimming removed 2 bases at V and 4 bases at J, with 15 bases between.